Sequencing of this T cell receptor beta chain was carried out in a study of T cells in Graves' hyperthyroidism and ophthalmopathy. TCR beta CDR3 sequences were amplified from RNA transcripts. HTBI primers were the set used in a first-round RT-PCR of the TCR CDR3. TCRdb called the multiplex PCR reads again in MiXCR, with one record for every CDR3 protein. The data show hundreds of thousands of distinct CDR3 sequences, around 13% seen once. This CDR3 has 14 amino acids. Looked up from germline, CDR1 is SGHTA and CDR2 is FQGNSA. The V gene lost 0 bases and the J gene lost 5 bases, with 10 bases spanning the gap. Many counts were recorded for this clonotype.

This TCR was recovered from a woman aged 18-35 years with Graves' hyperthyroidism. The chain has TRBV7-2 and TRBJ2-5; TRBD2 might be the D (5 bases). Specimen: blood. CDR3 sequence reads: CASSLAHTGETQYF. DNA for the CDR3: TGTGCCAGCAGCTTAGCTCACACGGGGGAGACCCAGTACTTC.